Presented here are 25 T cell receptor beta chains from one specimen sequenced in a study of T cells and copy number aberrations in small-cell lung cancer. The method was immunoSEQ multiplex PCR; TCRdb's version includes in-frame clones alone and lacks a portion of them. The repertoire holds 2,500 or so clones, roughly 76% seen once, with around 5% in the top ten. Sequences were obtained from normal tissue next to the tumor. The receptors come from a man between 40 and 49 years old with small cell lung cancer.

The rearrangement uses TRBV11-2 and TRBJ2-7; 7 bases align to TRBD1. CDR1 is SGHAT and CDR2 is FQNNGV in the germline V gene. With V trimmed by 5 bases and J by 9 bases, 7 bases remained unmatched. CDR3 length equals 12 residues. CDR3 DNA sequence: TGTGCCAGCAGCACGACAGGGTTCGGGCAGTACTTC. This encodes CASSTTGFGQYF.

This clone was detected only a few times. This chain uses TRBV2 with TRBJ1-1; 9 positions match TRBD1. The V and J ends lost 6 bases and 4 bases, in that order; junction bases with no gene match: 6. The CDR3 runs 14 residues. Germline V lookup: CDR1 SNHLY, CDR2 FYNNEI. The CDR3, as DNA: TGTGCCAGCAGGGGACAGGGAGCGAGCACTGAAGCTTTCTTT. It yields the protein CASRGQGASTEAFF.

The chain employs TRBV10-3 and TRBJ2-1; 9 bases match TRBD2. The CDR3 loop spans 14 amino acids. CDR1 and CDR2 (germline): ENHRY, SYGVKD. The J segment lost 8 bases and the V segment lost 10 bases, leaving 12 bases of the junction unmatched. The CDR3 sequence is CATETGTSLHEQFF. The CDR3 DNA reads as TGTGCCACCGAAACCGGGACTAGCCTCCATGAGCAGTTCTTC.

CDR3 amino acids: CASSGRGNEQFF. CDR3 nucleotide sequence: TGTGCCAGTAGCGGGAGAGGGAATGAGCAGTTCTTC. The rearrangement links TRBV19 to TRBJ2-1; tentatively, D is TRBD2 (6 bases). This CDR3 contains 12 residues. The V end lost 6 bases, the J end lost 7 bases, and 10 bases lay between the germline ends. Germline CDR1 and CDR2: LNHDA and SQIVND (reference sequence).

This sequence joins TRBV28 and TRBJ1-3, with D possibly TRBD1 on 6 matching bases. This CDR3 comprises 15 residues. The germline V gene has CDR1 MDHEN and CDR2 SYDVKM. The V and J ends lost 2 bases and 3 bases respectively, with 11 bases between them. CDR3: CASSLQGQGGNTIYF. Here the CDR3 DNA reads TGTGCCAGCAGTTTACAGGGGCAGGGTGGAAACACCATATATTTT.

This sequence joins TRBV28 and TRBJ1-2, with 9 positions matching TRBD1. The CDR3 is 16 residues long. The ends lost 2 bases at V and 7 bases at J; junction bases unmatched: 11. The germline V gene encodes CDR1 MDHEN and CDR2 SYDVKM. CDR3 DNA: TGTGCCAGCAGTTTAACTCACGGGACAGGGAGGGGTGGCTACACCTTC. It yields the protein CASSLTHGTGRGGYTF.

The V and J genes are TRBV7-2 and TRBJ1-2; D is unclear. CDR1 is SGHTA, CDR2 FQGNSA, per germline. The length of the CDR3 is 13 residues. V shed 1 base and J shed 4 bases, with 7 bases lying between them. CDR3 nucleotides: TGTGCCAGCAGCTTAGTACCCAGCTATGGCTACACCTTC. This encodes CASSLVPSYGYTF.

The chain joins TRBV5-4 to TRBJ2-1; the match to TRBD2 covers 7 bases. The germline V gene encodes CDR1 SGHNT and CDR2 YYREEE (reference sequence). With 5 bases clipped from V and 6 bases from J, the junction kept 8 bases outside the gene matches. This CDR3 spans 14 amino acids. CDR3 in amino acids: CASRPEREGNEQFF. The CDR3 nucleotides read TGTGCCAGCAGACCAGAGCGGGAAGGCAATGAGCAGTTCTTC.

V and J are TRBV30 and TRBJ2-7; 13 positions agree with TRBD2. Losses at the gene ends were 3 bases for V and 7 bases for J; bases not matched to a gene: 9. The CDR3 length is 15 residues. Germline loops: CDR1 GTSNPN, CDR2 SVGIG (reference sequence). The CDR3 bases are TGTGCCTGGAGCCAACCGGGACTAGCGGGGAGAGAGCAGTACTTC. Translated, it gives CAWSQPGLAGREQYF.

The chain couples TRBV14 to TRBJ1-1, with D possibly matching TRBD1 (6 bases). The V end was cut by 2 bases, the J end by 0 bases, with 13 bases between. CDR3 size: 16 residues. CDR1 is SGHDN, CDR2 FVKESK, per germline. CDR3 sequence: CASSQTGSFMNTEAFF. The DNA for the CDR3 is TGTGCCAGCAGCCAAACAGGGTCGTTCATGAACACTGAAGCTTTCTTT.

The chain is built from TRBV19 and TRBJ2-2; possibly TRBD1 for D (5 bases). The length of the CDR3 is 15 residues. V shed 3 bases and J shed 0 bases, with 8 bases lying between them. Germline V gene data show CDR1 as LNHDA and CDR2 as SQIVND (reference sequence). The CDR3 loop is CASSMMGPNTGELFF. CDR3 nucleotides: TGTGCCAGTAGTATGATGGGGCCGAACACCGGGGAGCTGTTTTTT.

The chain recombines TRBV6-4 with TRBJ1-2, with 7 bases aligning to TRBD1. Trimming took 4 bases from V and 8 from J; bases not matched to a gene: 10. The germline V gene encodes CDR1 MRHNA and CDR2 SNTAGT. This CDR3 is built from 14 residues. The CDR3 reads CASSAFKGAGGYTF. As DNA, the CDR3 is TGTGCCAGCAGTGCCTTCAAGGGGGCGGGCGGCTACACCTTC.

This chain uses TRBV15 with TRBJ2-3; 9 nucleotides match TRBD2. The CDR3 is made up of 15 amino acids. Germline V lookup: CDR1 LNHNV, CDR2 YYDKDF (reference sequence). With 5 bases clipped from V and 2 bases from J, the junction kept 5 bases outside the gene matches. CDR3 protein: CATSDQREATDTQYF. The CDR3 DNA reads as TGTGCCACCAGCGACCAGCGGGAGGCCACAGATACGCAGTATTTT.

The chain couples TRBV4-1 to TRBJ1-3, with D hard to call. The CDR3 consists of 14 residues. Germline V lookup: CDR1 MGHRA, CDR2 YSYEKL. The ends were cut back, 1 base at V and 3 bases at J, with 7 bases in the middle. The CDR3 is CASSQVAYGNTIYF. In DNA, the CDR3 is TGCGCCAGCAGCCAAGTTGCCTATGGAAACACCATATATTTT.

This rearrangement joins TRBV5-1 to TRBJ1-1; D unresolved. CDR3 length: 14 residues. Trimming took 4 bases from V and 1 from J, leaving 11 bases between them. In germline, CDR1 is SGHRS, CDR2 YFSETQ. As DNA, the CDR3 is TGCGCCAGCAGCGTACAGACCCGGAACACTGAAGCTTTCTTT. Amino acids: CASSVQTRNTEAFF.

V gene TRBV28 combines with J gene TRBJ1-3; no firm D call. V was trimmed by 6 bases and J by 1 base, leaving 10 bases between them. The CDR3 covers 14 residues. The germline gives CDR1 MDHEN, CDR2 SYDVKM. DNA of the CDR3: TGTGCCAGCAGGAAGAGGACGTCTGGAAACACCATATATTTT. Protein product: CASRKRTSGNTIYF. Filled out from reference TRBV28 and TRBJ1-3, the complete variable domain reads DVKVTQSSRYLVKRTGEKVFLECVQDMDHENMFWYRQDPGLGLRLIYFSYDVKMKEKGDIPEGYSVSREKKERFSLILESASTNQTSMYLCASRKRTSGNTIYFGEGSWLTVV.

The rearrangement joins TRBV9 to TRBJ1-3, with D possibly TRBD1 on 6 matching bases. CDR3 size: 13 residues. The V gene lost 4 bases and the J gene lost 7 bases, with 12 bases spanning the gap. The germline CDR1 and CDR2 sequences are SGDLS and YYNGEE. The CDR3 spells CASSSRQENTIYF. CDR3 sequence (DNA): TGTGCCAGCAGCTCCCGACAGGAGAACACCATATATTTT.

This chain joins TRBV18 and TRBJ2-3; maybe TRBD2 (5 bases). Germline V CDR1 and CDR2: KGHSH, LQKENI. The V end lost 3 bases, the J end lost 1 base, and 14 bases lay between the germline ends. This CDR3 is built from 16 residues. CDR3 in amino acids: CASSPRGGLGTDTQYF. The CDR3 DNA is TGTGCCAGCTCACCTCGCGGAGGACTTGGCACAGATACGCAGTATTTT.

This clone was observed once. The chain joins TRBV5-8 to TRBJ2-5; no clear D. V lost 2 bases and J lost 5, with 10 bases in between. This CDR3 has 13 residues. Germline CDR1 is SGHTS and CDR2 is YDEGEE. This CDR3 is CASSLTLWETQYF. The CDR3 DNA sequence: TGTGCCAGCAGCTTAACCCTTTGGGAGACCCAGTACTTC.

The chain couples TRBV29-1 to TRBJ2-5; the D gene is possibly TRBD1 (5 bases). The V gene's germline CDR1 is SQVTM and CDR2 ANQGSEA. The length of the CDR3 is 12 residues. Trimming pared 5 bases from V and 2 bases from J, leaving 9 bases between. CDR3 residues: CSVSDNQETQYF. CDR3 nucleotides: TGCAGCGTTTCGGACAATCAAGAGACCCAGTACTTC.

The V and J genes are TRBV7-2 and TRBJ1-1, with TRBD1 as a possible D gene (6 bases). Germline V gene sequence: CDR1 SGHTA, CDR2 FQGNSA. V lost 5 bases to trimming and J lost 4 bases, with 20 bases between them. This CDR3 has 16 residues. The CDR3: CASSATITTGFTEAFF. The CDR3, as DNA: TGTGCCAGCAGCGCTACGATAACAACAGGGTTCACTGAAGCTTTCTTT.

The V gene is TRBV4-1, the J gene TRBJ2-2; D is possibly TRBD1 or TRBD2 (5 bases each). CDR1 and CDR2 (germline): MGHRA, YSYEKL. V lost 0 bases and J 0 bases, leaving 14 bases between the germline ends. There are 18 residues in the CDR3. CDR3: CASSQDLAGAANTGELFF. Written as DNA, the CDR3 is TGCGCCAGCAGCCAAGATCTAGCCGGGGCCGCGAACACCGGGGAGCTGTTTTTT.

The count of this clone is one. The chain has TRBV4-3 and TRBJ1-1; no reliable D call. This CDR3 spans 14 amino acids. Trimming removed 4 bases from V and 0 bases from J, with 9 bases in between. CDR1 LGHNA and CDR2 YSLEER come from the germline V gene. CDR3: CASSLTVMNTEAFF. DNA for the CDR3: TGCGCCAGCAGCCTAACAGTCATGAACACTGAAGCTTTCTTT.

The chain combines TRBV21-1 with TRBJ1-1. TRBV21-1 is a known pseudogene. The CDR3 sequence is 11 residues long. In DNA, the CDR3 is TGTGCCAAGGAGGGTTTAACTGAAGCTTTCTTT. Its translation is CAKEGLTEAFF.

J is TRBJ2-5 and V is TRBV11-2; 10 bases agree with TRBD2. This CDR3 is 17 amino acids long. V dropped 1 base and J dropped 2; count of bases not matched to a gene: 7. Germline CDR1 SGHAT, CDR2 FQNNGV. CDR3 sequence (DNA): TGTGCCAGCAGCTTAGGCGTTTCAGCGGGAGGGCAAGAGACCCAGTACTTC. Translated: CASSLGVSAGGQETQYF.